This TCR beta chain was captured in a study of T-cell memory formation after mild COVID-19. This clonotype was counted only a few times. Trimming pared 8 bases from V and 4 bases from J, leaving 6 bases between. The CDR3 contains 12 residues. TCRdb re-called the 5' RACE reads with MiXCR, one entry per CDR3 protein. The table shows more than 55,000 distinct CDR3 sequences, with around 9.5% occurring only once. Input material: PBMCs or a T cell subset sorted from them (not recorded which). This chain links TRBV12-3 or TRBV12-4 with TRBJ1-6; D unresolved. The clonotype was recovered from a man between 18 and 29 years old who had mild COVID-19 (a few samples of this study predate the infection). Cell type and time point are not known. CDR3 sequence: CASGVYNSPLHF. The CDR3 coding sequence is TGTGCCAGCGGGGTTTATAATTCACCCCTCCACTTT.